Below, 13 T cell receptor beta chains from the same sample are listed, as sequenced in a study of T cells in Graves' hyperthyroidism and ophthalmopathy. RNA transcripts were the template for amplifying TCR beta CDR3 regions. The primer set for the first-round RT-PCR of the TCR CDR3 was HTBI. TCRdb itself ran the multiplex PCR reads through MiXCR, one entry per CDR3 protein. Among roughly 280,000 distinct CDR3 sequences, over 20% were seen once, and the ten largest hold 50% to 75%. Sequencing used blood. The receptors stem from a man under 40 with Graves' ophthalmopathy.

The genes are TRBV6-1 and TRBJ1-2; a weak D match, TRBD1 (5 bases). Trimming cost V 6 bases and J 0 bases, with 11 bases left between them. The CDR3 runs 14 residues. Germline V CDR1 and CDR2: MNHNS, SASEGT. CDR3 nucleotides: TGTGCCAGCAGCCACATGACAGCTAACTATGGCTACACCTTC. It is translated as CASSHMTANYGYTF.

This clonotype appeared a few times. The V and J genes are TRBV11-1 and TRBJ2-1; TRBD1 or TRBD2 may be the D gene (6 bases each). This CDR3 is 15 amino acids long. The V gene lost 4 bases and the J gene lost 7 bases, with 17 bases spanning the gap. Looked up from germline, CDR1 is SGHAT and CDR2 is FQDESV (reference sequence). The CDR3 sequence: CASSSLRGGGNEQFF. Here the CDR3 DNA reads TGTGCCAGCAGCTCTTTAAGAGGAGGGGGAAATGAGCAGTTCTTC.

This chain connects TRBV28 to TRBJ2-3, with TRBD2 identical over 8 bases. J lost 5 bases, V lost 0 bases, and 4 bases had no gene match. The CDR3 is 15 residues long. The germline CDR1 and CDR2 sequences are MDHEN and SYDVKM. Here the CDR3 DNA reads TGTGCCAGCAGTTTATGGAGCGGGAGACGAGATACGCAGTATTTT. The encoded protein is CASSLWSGRRDTQYF.

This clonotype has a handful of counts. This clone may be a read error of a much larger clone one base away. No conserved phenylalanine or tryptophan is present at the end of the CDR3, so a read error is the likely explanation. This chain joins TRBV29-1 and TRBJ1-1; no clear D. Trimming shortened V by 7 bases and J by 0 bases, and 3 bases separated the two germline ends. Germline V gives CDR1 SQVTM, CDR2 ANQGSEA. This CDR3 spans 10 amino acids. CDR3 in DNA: TGCAGCGGGCTGAACACTGAAGCTTTCCTT. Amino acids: CSGLNTEAFL.

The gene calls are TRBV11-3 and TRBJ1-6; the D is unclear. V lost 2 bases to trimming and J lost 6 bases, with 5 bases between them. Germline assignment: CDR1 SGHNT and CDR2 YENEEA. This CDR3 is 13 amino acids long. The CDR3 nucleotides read TGTGCCAGCAGCTTAAATTCTAATTCACCCCTCCACTTT. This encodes CASSLNSNSPLHF.

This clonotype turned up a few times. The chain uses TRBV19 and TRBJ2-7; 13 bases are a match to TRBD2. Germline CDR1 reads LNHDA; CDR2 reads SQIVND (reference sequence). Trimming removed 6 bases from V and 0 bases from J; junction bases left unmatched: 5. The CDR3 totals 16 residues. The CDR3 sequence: CASSRLAGGLSYEQYF. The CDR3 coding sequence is TGTGCCAGTAGCAGACTAGCGGGAGGTCTCTCCTACGAGCAGTACTTC.

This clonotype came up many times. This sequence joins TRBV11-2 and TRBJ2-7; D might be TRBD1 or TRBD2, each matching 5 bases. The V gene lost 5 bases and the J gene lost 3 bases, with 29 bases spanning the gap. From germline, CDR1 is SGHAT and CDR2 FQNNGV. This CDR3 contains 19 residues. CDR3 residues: CASSLPGRLLPRENYEQYF. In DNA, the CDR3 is TGTGCCAGCAGCCTACCGGGACGGCTCCTCCCACGAGAAAACTACGAGCAGTACTTC.

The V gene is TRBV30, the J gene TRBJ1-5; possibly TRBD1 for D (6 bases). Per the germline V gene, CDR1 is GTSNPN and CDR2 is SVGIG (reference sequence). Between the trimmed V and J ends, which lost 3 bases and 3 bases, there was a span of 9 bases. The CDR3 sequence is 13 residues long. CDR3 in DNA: TGTGCCTGGAGAACAGGGAACAATCAGCCCCAGCATTTT. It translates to CAWRTGNNQPQHF.

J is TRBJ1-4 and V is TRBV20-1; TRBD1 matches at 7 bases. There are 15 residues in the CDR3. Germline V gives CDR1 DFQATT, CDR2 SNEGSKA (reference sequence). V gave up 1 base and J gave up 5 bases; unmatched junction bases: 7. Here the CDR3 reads CSARGTGTENEKLFF. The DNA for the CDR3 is TGCAGTGCTAGAGGGACCGGGACAGAAAATGAAAAACTGTTTTTT.

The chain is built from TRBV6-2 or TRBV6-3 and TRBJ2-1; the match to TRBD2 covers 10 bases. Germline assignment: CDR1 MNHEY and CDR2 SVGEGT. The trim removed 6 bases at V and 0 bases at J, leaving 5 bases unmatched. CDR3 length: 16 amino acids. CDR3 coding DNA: TGTGCCAGCAGCCCTAGCGGGAGCCTCTCCTACAATGAGCAGTTCTTC. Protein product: CASSPSGSLSYNEQFF.

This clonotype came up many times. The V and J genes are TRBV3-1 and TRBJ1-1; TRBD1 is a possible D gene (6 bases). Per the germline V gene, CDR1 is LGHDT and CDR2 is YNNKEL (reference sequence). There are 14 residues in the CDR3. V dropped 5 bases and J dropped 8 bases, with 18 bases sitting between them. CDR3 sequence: CASSFRVGGSEAFF. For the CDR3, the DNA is TGTGCCAGCAGCTTCCGTGTGGGGGGCTCAGAAGCTTTCTTT. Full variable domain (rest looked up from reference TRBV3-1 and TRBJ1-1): DTAVSQTPKYLVTQMGNDKSIKCEQNLGHDTMYWYKQDSKKFLKIMFSYNNKELIINETVPNRFSPKSPDKAHLNLHINSLELGDSAVYFCASSFRVGGSEAFFGQGTRLTVV.

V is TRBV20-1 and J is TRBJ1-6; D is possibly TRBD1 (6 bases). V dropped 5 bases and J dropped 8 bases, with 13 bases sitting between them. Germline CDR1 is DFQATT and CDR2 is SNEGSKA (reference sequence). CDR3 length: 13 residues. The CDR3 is CSALGQKDSPLHF. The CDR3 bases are TGCAGTGCTCTAGGACAGAAGGATTCACCCCTCCACTTT.

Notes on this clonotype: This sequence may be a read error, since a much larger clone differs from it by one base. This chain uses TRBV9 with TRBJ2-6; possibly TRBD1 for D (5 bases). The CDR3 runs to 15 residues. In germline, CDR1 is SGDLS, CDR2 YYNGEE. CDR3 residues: CASSAQGSGANALTF. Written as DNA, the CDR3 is TGTGCCAGCAGCGCTCAGGGCTCTGGGGCCAACGCCCTGACTTTC.